This TCR beta chain emerged from a study of blood T cell repertoires in COVID-19. The protocol was immunoSEQ multiplex PCR, while the TCRdb copy is restricted to in-frame clones and leaves out a portion. There are fewer than 120,000 clones in the sample; over 65% occur only once, and around 4% lies in the top ten. Trimming at V came to 2 bases and at J to 6 bases, leaving 7 bases not matched to a gene. This CDR3 is 15 amino acids long. Germline V gene data show CDR1 as SGHKS and CDR2 as YYEKEE (reference sequence). This receptor was obtained from a woman older than 75 with acute or convalescent COVID-19. Sequences were obtained from peripheral blood. This chain links TRBV5-5 with TRBJ1-4; 7 bases match TRBD1. The DNA of the CDR3 is TGTGCCAGCAGCTTAGGGGGAACAGGGGATGAAAAACTGTTTTTT. This sequence encodes CASSLGGTGDEKLFF.